This is a list of T cell receptor beta chains from one sample in a study of blood T cell repertoires in COVID-19. The protocol was immunoSEQ multiplex PCR, while the TCRdb copy is restricted to in-frame clones and leaves out a portion. This sample has about 150,000 clones; roughly 80% occur once, and the top ten carry over 8.5%. The sample taken for sequencing was peripheral blood. The source is a man aged 50-60 years with active or convalescent COVID-19. Both conserved end residues are part of each CDR3. D genes are given only for firm matches. Size is stated for part of the rows, as once, few or many counts, or as a class when the clone is expanded.

TRBJ2-3,-,TRBD2,TRBV5-1,15,CASSFGGGSTDTQYF
TRBJ2-2,-,TRBD2,TRBV10-2,16,CASSEFRAGDTGELFF
TRBJ2-1,-,TRBD2,TRBV19,15,CASSISLAAYNEQFF
TRBJ2-7,-,TRBD2,TRBV3-1/TRBV3-2,15,CASSPPGGRAYEQYF
TRBJ1-1,-,-,TRBV19,13,CASSRHQNTEAFF
TRBJ1-6,-,-,TRBV27,16,CASSLLAGEGHSPLHF
TRBJ2-3,-,TRBD2,TRBV5-4,16,CASSRRLAGRTDTQYF
TRBJ2-5,-,TRBD1,TRBV28,15,CASSSPGTGRETQYF
TRBJ2-7,many,TRBD2,TRBV2,15,CASGGGTTDSYEQYF
TRBJ1-6,-,-,TRBV9,14,CASSVRGEESPLHF
TRBJ2-5,-,-,TRBV30,13,CAWSKRSQETQYF
TRBJ2-3,-,-,TRBV29-1,16,CSVERGQLMSTDTQYF
TRBJ2-5,-,-,TRBV5-1,16,CASSSGLTNLQETQYF
TRBJ2-3,-,TRBD2,TRBV27,16,CASTGGLAGATDTQYF
TRBJ2-5,-,TRBD2,TRBV5-1,15,CASSWSTSGQETQYF
TRBJ2-1,-,TRBD2,TRBV6-5,14,CASRSGLASNEQFF
TRBJ2-1,-,TRBD2,TRBV6-2/TRBV6-3,17,CASSGRRSGLSYNEQFF
TRBJ2-7,-,TRBD2,TRBV27,17,CASSLGTSGREPYEQYF
TRBJ1-1,-,-,TRBV28,13,CASSPRLGTEAFF
TRBJ1-1,-,-,TRBV5-3,14,CARPKQLANTEAFF
TRBJ1-2,-,-,TRBV2,14,CASSGGTNNYGYTF
TRBJ1-5,-,TRBD1,TRBV2,15,CASSPTGTGNQPQHF
TRBJ2-1,-,TRBD2,TRBV28,18,CASSLTQYRLAAYNEQFF
TRBJ1-2,-,TRBD1,TRBV9,14,CASSATGGAYGYTF
TRBJ2-7,-,-,TRBV18,14,CASSPWAGQDEQYF
TRBJ2-7,-,TRBD1,TRBV7-9,14,CASSLGTGLHEQYF
TRBJ1-1,-,TRBD1,TRBV30,16,CAWSVGGGTGVTEAFF
TRBJ2-5,-,-,TRBV7-3,15,CASSPDGGARKTQYF
TRBJ1-2,-,-,TRBV18,14,CASSPPWAAEGYTF
TRBJ1-5,-,TRBD1,TRBV5-1,15,CASSPETGSNQPQHF
TRBJ2-2,-,-,TRBV11-2,13,CASSREVSGELFF
TRBJ2-1,once,-,TRBV30,12,CAWSPQVNEQFF
TRBJ1-1,-,TRBD1,TRBV19,17,CASRAGTGLRMNTEAFF